A selection of T cell receptor beta chains follows, all from one sample in a study of T-cell memory formation after mild COVID-19. In TCRdb, the 5' RACE reads were re-called with MiXCR into one record per CDR3 protein. The sample holds roughly 350,000 distinct CDR3 sequences, 25% to 30% seen once. The sequenced material came from PBMCs or a T cell subset sorted from them (not recorded which). The receptors were gathered from an adult woman who had mild COVID-19 (a few samples of this study predate the infection). Cell type and time point are not known. The CDR3 runs from the conserved cysteine through the conserved F or W. The D gene is left open where the match is weak. The size field is filled for only some rows; it gives once, few, many or a size class.

>.|TRBV6-5|14|.|TRBJ2-2
CASSYSNLIGELFF
TGTGCCAGCAGTTACTCGAACCTTATCGGGGAGCTGTTTTTT
>TRBD1|TRBV9|16|.|TRBJ2-2
CASSVQDRGNTGELFF
TGTGCCAGCAGCGTGCAGGACAGGGGGAACACCGGGGAGCTGTTTTTT
>TRBD2|TRBV15|16|.|TRBJ2-1
CATSRLGTSGRREQFF
TGTGCCACCAGCAGACTTGGGACTAGCGGGAGAAGGGAGCAGTTCTTC
>.|TRBV29-1|14|few|TRBJ2-7
CSVRTVGLSTEQYF
TGCAGCGTTAGAACGGTGGGACTCTCCACGGAGCAGTACTTC
>.|TRBV15|16|.|TRBJ1-5
CATSRAAREGAQPQHF
TGTGCCACCAGCAGAGCGGCCAGGGAAGGGGCTCAGCCCCAGCATTTT
>TRBD1|TRBV4-1|15|.|TRBJ2-7
CASSALGQGAYEQYF
TGCGCCAGCAGCGCCCTGGGACAGGGGGCCTACGAGCAGTACTTC
>TRBD2|TRBV11-3|15|.|TRBJ2-4
CASSQRGEAKNIQYF
TGTGCCAGCAGCCAGCGGGGGGAGGCCAAAAACATTCAGTACTTC
>.|TRBV5-5|14|few|TRBJ2-7
CASSTLRDSYEQYF
TGTGCCAGCAGCACCTTACGAGACAGCTACGAGCAGTACTTC
>TRBD1|TRBV14|14|.|TRBJ1-2
CASSRGDSFDGYTF
TGTGCCAGCAGCCGAGGGGACAGCTTCGATGGCTACACCTTC
>.|TRBV15|15|few|TRBJ2-1
CATSTNRVSYNEQFF
TGTGCCACCAGCACGAACAGGGTCAGCTACAATGAGCAGTTCTTC
>.|TRBV24-1|14|few|TRBJ2-2
CATSDFSTSRELFF
TGTGCCACCAGTGATTTCTCAACATCCAGGGAGCTGTTTTTT
>.|TRBV5-6|15|.|TRBJ1-2
CASSLNLGVIIGYTF
TGTGCCAGCAGCTTAAACTTGGGGGTTATTATTGGCTACACCTTC
>TRBD1|TRBV12-3/TRBV12-4|17|.|TRBJ1-5
CASSFQRGGDGNQPQHF
TGTGCCAGCAGTTTTCAACGAGGGGGCGACGGCAATCAGCCCCAGCATTTT
>.|TRBV15|14|.|TRBJ2-7
CATSNGRDNYEQYF
TGTGCCACCAGCAACGGGAGAGACAACTACGAGCAGTACTTC
>.|TRBV23-1|14|.|TRBJ2-7
CASRFYRSSYEQYF
TGCGCCAGCAGATTTTACCGGAGCTCCTACGAGCAGTACTTC
>TRBD2|TRBV20-1|16|.|TRBJ2-3
CSSHGGRARSTDTQYF
TGCAGTAGTCACGGGGGGAGGGCACGAAGCACAGATACGCAGTATTTT
>.|TRBV4-1|13|few|TRBJ1-1
CASSQDLTNKAFF
TGCGCCAGCAGCCAAGATCTGACCAACAAAGCTTTCTTT
>TRBD2|TRBV29-1|13|.|TRBJ2-7
CSVLGRENYEQYF
TGCAGCGTTCTCGGGCGGGAGAACTACGAGCAGTACTTC
>.|TRBV12-3/TRBV12-4|14|.|TRBJ2-5
CASSPVGREETQYF
TGTGCCAGCAGCCCGGTAGGCAGAGAAGAGACCCAGTACTTC
>.|TRBV7-2|14|once|TRBJ2-7
CASSLVRQGYEQYF
TGTGCCAGCAGCTTAGTGAGGCAGGGGTACGAGCAGTACTTC
>TRBD2|TRBV5-1|19|few|TRBJ2-3
CASSLPGLAGRGTTDTQYF
TGCGCCAGCAGCTTGCCGGGACTAGCGGGGAGGGGGACCACAGATACGCAGTATTTT
>.|TRBV12-3/TRBV12-4|15|few|TRBJ2-2
CASTPGRRLTGELFF
TGTGCCAGCACCCCTGGAAGGAGGTTGACCGGGGAGCTGTTTTTT